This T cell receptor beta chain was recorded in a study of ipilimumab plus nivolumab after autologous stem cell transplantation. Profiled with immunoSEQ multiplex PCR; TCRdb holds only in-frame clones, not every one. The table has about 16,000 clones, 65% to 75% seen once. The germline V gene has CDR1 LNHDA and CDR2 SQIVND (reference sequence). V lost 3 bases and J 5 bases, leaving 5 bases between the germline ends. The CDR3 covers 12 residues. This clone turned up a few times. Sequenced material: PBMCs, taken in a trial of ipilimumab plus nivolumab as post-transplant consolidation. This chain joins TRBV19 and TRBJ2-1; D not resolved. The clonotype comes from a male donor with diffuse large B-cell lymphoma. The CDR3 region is CASSMQDNEQFF. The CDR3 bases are TGTGCCAGTAGTATGCAGGACAATGAGCAGTTCTTC. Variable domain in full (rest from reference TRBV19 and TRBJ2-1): DGGITQSPKYLFRKEGQNVTLSCEQNLNHDAMYWYRQDPGQGLRLIYYSQIVNDFQKGDIAEGYSVSREKKESFPLTVTSAQKNPTAFYLCASSMQDNEQFFGPGTRLTVL.